This is a list of T cell receptor beta chains from one sample in a study of metastatic and nonmetastatic thyroid tumors. TCRdb reassembled clones from the PCR reads with MiXCR. The table records roughly 20,000 clones, roughly 27% of them present only once. The specimen was tumor tissue. These receptors originate from a male donor with papillary thyroid cancer or a benign thyroid nodule (not recorded which). Some clones in this sample may be carry-over from other donors' samples. The CDR3 runs from the conserved cysteine through the conserved F or W. D genes are given only for firm matches. The size field is filled for only some rows; it gives once, few, many or a size class.

j_call: TRBJ2-7
clone_size: -
cdr3_length: 13
d_call: -
v_call: TRBV6-1
cdr3_aa: CAVQRASSYEQYF
cdr3_nt: TGTGCTGTACAAAGGGCCAGCTCCTACGAGCAGTACTTC

j_call: TRBJ1-3
clone_size: medium-sized
cdr3_length: 14
d_call: TRBD1
v_call: TRBV28
cdr3_aa: CASGGTASGNTIYF
cdr3_nt: TGTGCCAGCGGTGGGACAGCCTCTGGAAACACCATATATTTT

j_call: TRBJ1-2
clone_size: medium-sized
cdr3_length: 13
d_call: -
v_call: TRBV5-1
cdr3_aa: CASSLDRAYGYTF
cdr3_nt: TGCGCCAGCAGCTTGGACAGGGCCTATGGCTACACCTTC

j_call: TRBJ2-7
clone_size: medium-sized
cdr3_length: 16
d_call: TRBD2
v_call: TRBV18
cdr3_aa: CASSPTGLAGVQEQYF
cdr3_nt: TGTGCCAGCTCACCAACGGGACTAGCGGGAGTCCAGGAGCAGTACTTC

j_call: TRBJ2-7
clone_size: few
cdr3_length: 14
d_call: TRBD2
v_call: TRBV5-1
cdr3_aa: CASSLVAGGWEQYF
cdr3_nt: TGCGCCAGCAGCTTGGTGGCGGGAGGATGGGAGCAGTACTTC

j_call: TRBJ2-7
clone_size: -
cdr3_length: 15
d_call: -
v_call: TRBV20-1
cdr3_aa: CSASRQPVNSYEQYF
cdr3_nt: TGCAGTGCTAGTAGACAGCCGGTGAACTCCTACGAGCAGTACTTC

j_call: TRBJ1-2
clone_size: -
cdr3_length: 12
d_call: -
v_call: TRBV4-2
cdr3_aa: CASSQDNYGYTF
cdr3_nt: TGTGCCAGCAGCCAAGATAACTATGGCTACACCTTC

j_call: TRBJ1-2
clone_size: many
cdr3_length: 14
d_call: -
v_call: TRBV7-3
cdr3_aa: CASSFDAGVSGYTF
cdr3_nt: TGTGCCAGCAGCTTCGACGCGGGAGTCTCTGGCTACACCTTC

j_call: TRBJ1-6
clone_size: -
cdr3_length: 15
d_call: TRBD1
v_call: TRBV6-2/TRBV6-3
cdr3_aa: CASRLRDRGNSPIHF
cdr3_nt: TGTGCCAGCAGATTAAGGGACAGAGGAAATTCACCCATCCACTTT

j_call: TRBJ2-3
clone_size: -
cdr3_length: 15
d_call: -
v_call: TRBV9
cdr3_aa: CASSPTGTSTDTQYF
cdr3_nt: TGTGCCAGCAGCCCCACCGGGACTAGCACAGATACGCAGTATTTT

j_call: TRBJ1-2
clone_size: few
cdr3_length: 13
d_call: TRBD1
v_call: TRBV6-1
cdr3_aa: CASRQGLNYGYTF
cdr3_nt: TGTGCCAGCAGACAGGGGCTTAACTATGGCTACACCTTC

j_call: TRBJ1-1
clone_size: many
cdr3_length: 14
d_call: -
v_call: TRBV27
cdr3_aa: CASSNRASNTEAFF
cdr3_nt: TGTGCCAGCAGTAACCGGGCCTCGAACACTGAAGCTTTCTTT

j_call: TRBJ2-7
clone_size: few
cdr3_length: 15
d_call: -
v_call: TRBV6-1
cdr3_aa: CASSEAEGGSYEQYF
cdr3_nt: TGTGCCAGCAGTGAAGCCGAAGGGGGCTCCTACGAGCAGTACTTC

j_call: TRBJ1-2
clone_size: -
cdr3_length: 16
d_call: -
v_call: TRBV30
cdr3_aa: CAWKARAQAVNYGYTF
cdr3_nt: TGTGCCTGGAAGGCGCGGGCGCAGGCGGTAAACTATGGCTACACCTTC

j_call: TRBJ1-2
clone_size: -
cdr3_length: 11
d_call: -
v_call: TRBV6-2/TRBV6-3
cdr3_aa: CASSGRRGYTF
cdr3_nt: TGTGCCAGCAGTGGACGGCGTGGCTACACCTTC

j_call: TRBJ1-2
clone_size: many
cdr3_length: 12
d_call: -
v_call: TRBV28
cdr3_aa: CASSSTTRGYTF
cdr3_nt: TGTGCCAGCAGCTCTACGACCAGGGGCTACACCTTC

j_call: TRBJ2-7
clone_size: many
cdr3_length: 15
d_call: -
v_call: TRBV4-2
cdr3_aa: CASSQAVSRAGEQYF
cdr3_nt: TGTGCCAGCAGCCAAGCGGTGAGCAGGGCGGGCGAGCAGTACTTC

j_call: TRBJ1-2
clone_size: -
cdr3_length: 14
d_call: TRBD1
v_call: TRBV18
cdr3_aa: CARKLRDSNYGYTF
cdr3_nt: TGTGCCAGAAAACTCCGGGACAGTAACTATGGCTACACCTTC

j_call: TRBJ1-4
clone_size: -
cdr3_length: 15
d_call: -
v_call: TRBV5-6
cdr3_aa: CASSPEGRGGEKLFF
cdr3_nt: TGTGCCAGCAGCCCGGAGGGCAGGGGAGGCGAAAAACTGTTTTTT

j_call: TRBJ2-2
clone_size: -
cdr3_length: 16
d_call: TRBD2
v_call: TRBV20-1
cdr3_aa: CSASSRLAGFGGELFF
cdr3_nt: TGCAGTGCTTCCTCCCGACTAGCGGGGTTTGGCGGGGAGCTGTTTTTT

j_call: TRBJ2-7
clone_size: few
cdr3_length: 14
d_call: -
v_call: TRBV20-1
cdr3_aa: CSARVVDTSYEQYF
cdr3_nt: TGCAGTGCTAGAGTCGTGGATACCTCCTACGAGCAGTACTTC

j_call: TRBJ1-2
clone_size: -
cdr3_length: 15
d_call: -
v_call: TRBV3-1
cdr3_aa: CASSQGPGVRSGYTF
cdr3_nt: TGTGCCAGCAGCCAAGGGCCAGGGGTGAGGTCTGGCTACACCTTC

j_call: TRBJ2-7
clone_size: many
cdr3_length: 13
d_call: -
v_call: TRBV6-1
cdr3_aa: CASSEVGQTEQYF
cdr3_nt: TGTGCCAGCAGTGAAGTAGGACAGACCGAGCAGTACTTC

j_call: TRBJ1-3
clone_size: -
cdr3_length: 13
d_call: -
v_call: TRBV30
cdr3_aa: CALQGISGNTIYF
cdr3_nt: TGTGCCTTACAGGGTATCTCTGGAAACACCATATATTTT

j_call: TRBJ2-7
clone_size: medium-sized
cdr3_length: 13
d_call: -
v_call: TRBV3-1
cdr3_aa: CASSQGRNYEQYF
cdr3_nt: TGTGCCAGCAGCCAAGGGCGGAACTACGAGCAGTACTTC

j_call: TRBJ2-3
clone_size: -
cdr3_length: 15
d_call: -
v_call: TRBV7-6
cdr3_aa: CASRADPGPSDTQYF
cdr3_nt: TGTGCCAGCAGGGCTGACCCCGGACCGTCAGATACGCAGTATTTT

j_call: TRBJ2-1
clone_size: many
cdr3_length: 14
d_call: -
v_call: TRBV20-1
cdr3_aa: CSASGRNSYNEQFF
cdr3_nt: TGCAGTGCTAGCGGGCGGAACTCCTACAATGAGCAGTTCTTC

j_call: TRBJ2-3
clone_size: -
cdr3_length: 15
d_call: TRBD2
v_call: TRBV12-3/TRBV12-4
cdr3_aa: CASSLTSGGTDTQYF
cdr3_nt: TGTGCCAGCAGTCTAACTAGCGGGGGGACAGATACGCAGTATTTT

j_call: TRBJ2-7
clone_size: medium-sized
cdr3_length: 14
d_call: TRBD2
v_call: TRBV20-1
cdr3_aa: CSARDVSGGLGPYF
cdr3_nt: TGCAGTGCTAGGGACGTCTCCGGGGGACTAGGGCCGTACTTC

j_call: TRBJ1-5
clone_size: -
cdr3_length: 13
d_call: -
v_call: TRBV10-3
cdr3_aa: CAIRQQTDQPQHF
cdr3_nt: TGTGCCATCAGACAGCAGACGGATCAGCCCCAGCATTTT

j_call: TRBJ2-2
clone_size: few
cdr3_length: 14
d_call: TRBD1
v_call: TRBV27
cdr3_aa: CASSRDREAGELFF
cdr3_nt: TGTGCCAGCAGCCGGGACAGGGAGGCCGGGGAGCTGTTTTTT

j_call: TRBJ2-1
clone_size: -
cdr3_length: 14
d_call: -
v_call: TRBV18
cdr3_aa: CASSPGGWRDEQFF
cdr3_nt: TGTGCCAGCTCACCAGGAGGGTGGCGGGATGAGCAGTTCTTC